The 32 T cell receptor beta chains in this list originate from one sample, sequenced in a study of blood T cell repertoires in COVID-19. Data came from immunoSEQ multiplex PCR; TCRdb stores just in-frame clones and leaves some out. The data contain 350,000 or so clones, around 88% of them singletons. The material sequenced was peripheral blood. The receptors originated from a woman aged 25 to 45 with COVID-19, enrolled during active disease.

This chain connects TRBV4-2 to TRBJ1-3; D not resolved. The CDR3 loop spans 17 amino acids. Looked up from germline, CDR1 is LGHNA and CDR2 is YNFKEQ. Trimming took off 2 bases at V and 4 bases at J, with 18 bases between the two ends. The DNA of the CDR3 is TGTGCCAGCAGCCAACGAATGAGTGGAGGGCCAGGAAACACCATATATTTT. As protein: CASSQRMSGGPGNTIYF.

The V gene is TRBV20-1, the J gene TRBJ2-1, with D perhaps matching TRBD2 (5 bases). V was pared by 4 bases and J by 7 bases, with 8 bases between. CDR1 and CDR2 (germline): DFQATT, SNEGSKA (reference sequence). The CDR3 length is 11 residues. The CDR3 is CSATRGNEQFF. In DNA, the CDR3 is TGCAGTGCTACGCGAGGGAATGAGCAGTTCTTC.

The chain has TRBV30 and TRBJ2-7; D is unclear. The germline V gene encodes CDR1 GTSNPN and CDR2 SVGIG (reference sequence). Trimming removed 2 bases from V and 1 base from J, with 6 bases in between. CDR3 size: 12 residues. In DNA, the CDR3 is TGTGCCTGGAGTCTGACATCCTACGAGCAGTACTTC. Amino acids: CAWSLTSYEQYF.

The chain combines TRBV19 with TRBJ2-6; D is unclear. The CDR3 has 17 amino acids. Trimming removed 5 bases from V and 0 bases from J, with 14 bases in between. The germline V gene encodes CDR1 LNHDA and CDR2 SQIVND (reference sequence). CDR3 DNA sequence: TGTGCCAGTAGTCGCGGCAGACCGAGCTCTGGGGCCAACGTCCTGACTTTC. Its translation: CASSRGRPSSGANVLTF.

The V gene is TRBV28, the J gene TRBJ1-5; the D gene is possibly TRBD1 (6 bases). Germline values: CDR1 MDHEN, CDR2 SYDVKM. This CDR3 comprises 16 residues. V shed 2 bases and J shed 2 bases, with 13 bases lying between them. This chain's CDR3 is CASSLEGVMGNQPQHF. CDR3 nucleotide sequence: TGTGCCAGCAGTTTAGAGGGGGTGATGGGCAATCAGCCCCAGCATTTT.

This rearrangement joins TRBV11-2 to TRBJ1-6, with D unclear. The ends were cut back, 6 bases at V and 4 bases at J, with 13 bases in the middle. CDR1 and CDR2 from the germline V gene are SGHAT and FQNNGV. The CDR3 extends over 15 amino acids. CDR3 nucleotides: TGTGCCAGCAGATTACCGCCGGGGTATAATTCACCCCTCCACTTT. Encoded protein: CASRLPPGYNSPLHF.

The rearrangement links TRBV6-5 to TRBJ2-7; D may be TRBD2 (6 bases). Looked up from germline, CDR1 is MNHEY and CDR2 is SVGAGI. This CDR3 region has 14 residues. Trimming removed 8 bases from V and 1 base from J, with 15 bases in between. CDR3 bases: TGTGCCAGCTCGGAGGGTAGGGGATCCTACGAGCAGTACGTC. Amino acids: CASSEGRGSYEQYV.

The V call is TRBV4-1, the J call TRBJ2-3; 11 bases are shared with TRBD2. V dropped 4 bases and J dropped 4; count of bases not matched to a gene: 10. Germline CDR1 is MGHRA and CDR2 is YSYEKL. The CDR3 is made up of 17 amino acids. CDR3 nucleotides: TGCGCCAGCAGCCGACTAAATAGCGGGGGGGCCTCAGATACGCAGTATTTT. This gives the protein CASSRLNSGGASDTQYF.

V gene TRBV11-2 combines with J gene TRBJ2-3; D remains ambiguous. V lost 4 bases and J lost 1, with 9 bases in between. The germline V gene has CDR1 SGHAT and CDR2 FQNNGV. CDR3 size: 14 residues. The CDR3 bases are TGTGCCAGCAGCTCCTCCCTAGGCACAGATACGCAGTATTTT. Translating it yields CASSSSLGTDTQYF.

The chain is built from TRBV7-9 and TRBJ1-1, with TRBD1 matching 7 bases. This CDR3 has 13 residues. Germline V lookup: CDR1 SEHNR, CDR2 FQNEAQ (reference sequence). The V segment lost 3 bases and the J segment 7 bases; nucleotides outside the gene matches: 5. The CDR3 sequence is CASSFPGGSEAFF. CDR3 nucleotides: TGTGCCAGCAGCTTCCCAGGGGGTAGTGAAGCTTTCTTT.

The chain employs TRBV5-6 and TRBJ1-5; D ambiguous. Germline V CDR1 and CDR2: SGHDT, YYEEEE. The CDR3 runs 14 residues. Trimming cost V 4 bases and J 2 bases, with 10 bases left between them. CDR3 nucleotides: TGTGCCAGCAGCAGTCGGTTACGCAATCAGCCCCAGCATTTT. Encoded protein: CASSSRLRNQPQHF.

The genes are TRBV3-1 (or the pseudogene TRBV3-2) and TRBJ2-7; 8 bases map to TRBD1. CDR3 length: 15 amino acids. J lost 2 bases, V lost 6 bases, and 9 bases had no gene match. The germline gives CDR1 LGHDT, CDR2 YNNKEL (reference sequence). The CDR3 nucleotides read TGTGCCAGCAGTGCTTACAGGGGGTGGACCTACGAGCAGTACTTC. Translating it yields CASSAYRGWTYEQYF.

This CDR3 is CASSQVPAGINNEQFF. In DNA form, the CDR3 reads TGTGCCAGCAGCCAAGTACCAGCGGGGATAAACAATGAGCAGTTCTTC. The gene calls are TRBV4-2 and TRBJ2-1; 7 bases agree with TRBD2. CDR3 length: 16 residues. V was clipped by 1 base and J by 5 bases; unmatched bases: 8. CDR1 is LGHNA, CDR2 YNFKEQ, per germline.

The chain recombines TRBV19 with TRBJ1-5, with D perhaps TRBD1 (5 bases). The CDR3 sequence is 13 residues long. Looked up from germline, CDR1 is LNHDA and CDR2 is SQIVND (reference sequence). V dropped 3 bases and J dropped 7 bases, with 10 bases sitting between them. The CDR3 DNA sequence: TGTGCCAGTAGTATTTCGCGGGGCCAGCCCCAGCATTTT. Translation: CASSISRGQPQHF.

The chain has TRBV27 and TRBJ1-6; D is unclear. CDR3 size: 14 residues. Germline V CDR1 and CDR2: MNHEY, SMNVEV (reference sequence). V lost 5 bases and J lost 0, with 5 bases in between. This CDR3 reads CASSPSSYNSPLHF. The DNA of the CDR3 is TGTGCCAGCAGTCCGAGCTCCTATAATTCACCCCTCCACTTT.

The chain employs TRBV6-5 and TRBJ1-1, with D possibly TRBD1 on 5 matching bases. V lost 6 bases to trimming and J lost 0 bases, with 14 bases between them. This CDR3 contains 15 residues. CDR1 is MNHEY and CDR2 is SVGAGI in the germline V gene. CDR3 in DNA: TGTGCCAGCAGAGCTCTACAGGTTATGAACACTGAAGCTTTCTTT. Translated: CASRALQVMNTEAFF.

The chain couples TRBV6-2 or TRBV6-3 to TRBJ2-2, with 8 bases identical to TRBD2. V was clipped by 6 bases and J by 6 bases; unmatched bases: 3. The length of the CDR3 is 13 residues. Germline V gene data show CDR1 as MNHEY and CDR2 as SVGEGT. The CDR3 DNA is TGTGCCAGCAGCGTACTAGCGGCCGGGGAGCTGTTTTTT. It yields the protein CASSVLAAGELFF.

CDR3 amino acids: CAGSGGLNTEAFF. Written as DNA, the CDR3 is TGTGCCGGATCTGGAGGCTTGAACACTGAAGCTTTCTTT. The chain recombines TRBV10-3 with TRBJ1-1; D is unclear. In germline, CDR1 is ENHRY, CDR2 SYGVKD. The V and J ends lost 11 bases and 0 bases respectively, with 13 bases between them. CDR3 length: 13 amino acids.

This chain links TRBV6-2 or TRBV6-3 with TRBJ1-6; D remains unclear. The CDR3 runs 16 residues. Germline-derived CDR1 and CDR2 are MNHEY and SVGEGT. The V and J ends lost 0 bases and 7 bases respectively, with 13 bases between them. The CDR3 bases are TGTGCCAGCAGTTACTCGGCGGGTCCCCAAAATTCACCCCTCCACTTT. This sequence encodes CASSYSAGPQNSPLHF.

The sample holds one count of this clone. This rearrangement joins TRBV24-1 to TRBJ1-2; 7 bases match TRBD1. J gave up 7 bases and V 3 bases, and 7 bases lay outside the gene matches. CDR3 size: 14 residues. Germline CDR1 is KGHDR and CDR2 is SFDVKD. This CDR3 reads CATSDNRGPLGYTF. For the CDR3, the DNA is TGTGCCACCAGTGATAACAGGGGTCCTCTTGGCTACACCTTC.

The chain joins TRBV7-8 to TRBJ1-6, with D possibly matching TRBD1 (6 bases). The CDR3 is made up of 14 amino acids. CDR1 is SGHVS and CDR2 is FQNEAQ in the germline V gene. The V end lost 1 base, the J end lost 10 bases, and 11 bases lay between the germline ends. The CDR3 DNA reads as TGTGCCAGCAGCTTAGTACAGGGAGAATCACCCCTCCACTTT. Translation gives CASSLVQGESPLHF. The full variable domain, its missing parts supplied by reference TRBV7-8 and TRBJ1-6, is GAGVSQSPRYKVAKRGQDVALRCDPISGHVSLFWYQQALGQGPEFLTYFQNEAQLDKSGLPSDRFFAERPEGSVSTLKIQRTQQEDSAVYLCASSLVQGESPLHFGNGTRLTVT.

The V call is TRBV7-6, the J call TRBJ2-3, with D uncertain. V lost 1 base and J lost 5, with 13 bases in between. Germline V gene sequence: CDR1 SGHVS, CDR2 FNYEAQ. This CDR3 is 15 amino acids long. The CDR3 region is CASSLVPTSGDTQYF. The CDR3 DNA reads as TGTGCCAGCAGCTTAGTCCCCACGTCCGGAGATACGCAGTATTTT.

V usage is TRBV28 and J usage is TRBJ2-6; D uncertain. The germline V gene has CDR1 MDHEN and CDR2 SYDVKM. The CDR3 is made up of 16 amino acids. The V end was cut by 4 bases, the J end by 0 bases, with 10 bases between. CDR3 protein: CASSSGWPSGANVLTF. CDR3 in DNA: TGTGCCAGCAGTTCCGGGTGGCCCTCTGGGGCCAACGTCCTGACTTTC.

V gene TRBV9 combines with J gene TRBJ1-2; the D gene is possibly TRBD1 (5 bases). Germline V gene lookup returns CDR1 SGDLS and CDR2 YYNGEE. V lost 1 base, J lost 4 bases, and 11 bases lay in between. This CDR3 has 14 residues. CDR3 DNA sequence: TGTGCCAGCAGCGTAATGGGGCAGGGCTATGGCTACACCTTC. It is translated as CASSVMGQGYGYTF.

V usage is TRBV11-3 and J usage is TRBJ2-2, with D unresolved. The germline gives CDR1 SGHNT, CDR2 YENEEA. This CDR3 has 15 residues. The V end was cut by 4 bases, the J end by 0 bases, with 9 bases between. This chain's CDR3 is CASSSRNANTGELFF. The CDR3 nucleotides are TGTGCCAGCAGCTCGAGAAACGCGAACACCGGGGAGCTGTTTTTT.

The J gene is TRBJ2-7, the V gene TRBV6-5, with a tentative D call TRBD1 (5 bases). This CDR3 comprises 10 residues. Germline-derived CDR1 and CDR2 are MNHEY and SVGAGI. V lost 8 bases and J 6 bases, leaving 8 bases between the germline ends. CDR3 DNA sequence: TGTGCCAGCGGAACAGGCGAGCAGTACGTC. Protein product: CASGTGEQYV.

The chain couples TRBV4-2 to TRBJ2-5; D perhaps matches TRBD1 (5 bases). CDR3 length equals 16 residues. The germline V gene has CDR1 LGHNA and CDR2 YNFKEQ. V shed 2 bases and J shed 5 bases, with 18 bases lying between them. The CDR3 protein is CASSQRLGRASETQYF. Written as DNA, the CDR3 is TGTGCCAGCAGCCAACGGTTGGGCAGGGCGAGTGAGACCCAGTACTTC.

The V gene is TRBV6-5, the J gene TRBJ2-3; D is possibly TRBD1 (6 bases). The CDR3 runs to 15 residues. The V gene's germline CDR1 is MNHEY and CDR2 SVGAGI. Trimming took off 6 bases at V and 0 bases at J, with 13 bases between the two ends. The CDR3 DNA follows: TGTGCCAGCAGCCCCGGGACACTGAGCACAGATACGCAGTATTTT. As protein: CASSPGTLSTDTQYF.

This chain uses TRBV7-2 with TRBJ1-3, with unresolved D. V shed 2 bases and J shed 0 bases, with 11 bases lying between them. This CDR3 has 16 residues. CDR1 is SGHTA, CDR2 FQGNSA, per germline. The CDR3 is CASSLYSGVSGNTIYF. The CDR3 DNA reads as TGTGCCAGCAGCTTATATAGCGGGGTCTCTGGAAACACCATATATTTT.

The rearrangement links TRBV4-1 to TRBJ2-7, with 7 positions matching TRBD1. After removal of 2 bases from V and 2 bases from J, the junction contained 6 bases not matched to a gene. The CDR3 covers 15 residues. Germline CDR1 is MGHRA and CDR2 is YSYEKL. CDR3 nucleotides: TGCGCCAGCAGCCAATCCACCGGGACAGCCTACGAGCAGTACGTC. Its protein product is CASSQSTGTAYEQYV.

V gene TRBV19 combines with J gene TRBJ1-3; D call uncertain. This CDR3 has 14 amino acids. Between the trimmed V and J ends, which lost 3 bases and 0 bases, there was a span of 6 bases. Germline lookup yields CDR1 LNHDA and CDR2 SQIVND (reference sequence). CDR3 amino acids: CASSMVDSGNTIYF. The CDR3 DNA reads TGTGCCAGTAGTATGGTAGACTCTGGAAACACCATATATTTT.

The chain combines TRBV5-6 with TRBJ1-2; 9 positions agree with TRBD1. CDR3 size: 14 residues. The germline CDR1 and CDR2 sequences are SGHDT and YYEEEE. The junction had 9 bases not matched to a gene; V was cut back by 5 bases and J by 7 bases. CDR3 protein: CASRARDRDRGYTF. DNA of the CDR3: TGTGCCAGCAGGGCCCGGGACAGGGATCGTGGCTACACCTTC.